The sequence of this T cell receptor beta chain was determined in a study of response to subunit inactivated influenza vaccine (dated by TCRdb to 2016 to 2019). With regard to the full study: Deep quantitative profiling of the T cell receptor repertoire was used in the study to follow responses to a trivalent subunit inactivated influenza vaccine.

Library creation used RT-PCR. TCRdb shows the sequencer as Illumina HiSeq 2500. In-frame beta chains were kept once TCRdb had trimmed the public reads at Q25 with fastp and called clones with MiXCR. Merged by CDR3 protein, the rows form single entries marked with the most common genes and DNA. The sample records 200,000 to 300,000 distinct CDR3 sequences, 9% to 15% of which are singletons. The top ten constitute approximately 8.3% of the sample. Inclusive of the bounding cysteine and phenylalanine, the CDR3 is 17 residues long. Of all the DNA, just the CDR3 is kept, 51 bases in frame from base 1. CDR1 is given as LGHDT and CDR2 as YNNKEL, both from the germline V gene (reference sequence). A distance of 23 bases separates the germline ends of V and J, which lose 2 bases and 6 bases respectively. This clonotype was seen repeatedly, ten times or more. Which antigen it targets is not known. No base quality values were provided; no much bigger clone lies one nucleotide off.

Study-level results and caveats: It was suggested by the authors that each seasonal influenza vaccination may recruit only a limited number of new T cells.

The chain joins TRBV3-1 to TRBJ2-7, and the D gene may be TRBD2, 7 bases matching. Sequencing used non-naive T cells sorted from PBMCs, obtained 14 days before vaccination. This sample's cell subset or site label indicates: memory T cell fraction. This clonotype originated in a man aged 50 or older who received an inactivated influenza vaccine. Donor details come from another sample of the same person, matched by shared clones. The DNA sequence follows: TGTGCCAGCAGCCAAATCTGGGGGGGGGCCTTCTCTGGCGAGCAGTACTTC. Its translation is CASSQIWGGAFSGEQYF.